Sequencing of this TCR beta chain was carried out in a study of CD8 T cells in Susac syndrome. Study context: Sequenced Susac syndrome patients included five or six with clinically active disease and eight in remission. Intravenous immunoglobulin alone or corticosteroids were being given to patients with Susac syndrome at blood draw, unless they were therapy-naive.

The authors reverse transcribed about 0.5 to 1 ug RNA with random hexamers. The immunoSEQ assay covered 54 Vbeta and 13 Jbeta segments for CDR3. Each CDR3 protein is one row after TCRdb ran MiXCR on the immunoSEQ multiplex PCR reads. The sample holds 210,000 or so distinct CDR3 sequences, 94% seen once. The germline CDR1 and CDR2 sequences are SQVTM and ANQGSEA. This CDR3 is 14 amino acids long. V was shortened by 3 bases and J by 2 bases, with 13 bases between the two germline ends. The clonotype was recovered from a human donor with Susac syndrome. The chain has TRBV29-1 and TRBJ2-5; perhaps D is TRBD1 or TRBD2 (5 bases each). The sample consisted of CD4+ T cells from PBMCs. CDR3 protein: CSVDEGTGQETQYF. The CDR3 coding sequence is TGCAGCGTTGACGAGGGGACGGGACAAGAGACCCAGTACTTC.